Presented here are 15 T cell receptor beta chains from one specimen sequenced in a study of blood T cell repertoires in COVID-19. This table comes from immunoSEQ multiplex PCR, and its TCRdb copy is limited to in-frame clones, with some not included. The sample includes under 200,000 clones, 60% to 85% of them seen just once. Sequencing used peripheral blood. Receptor source: a man aged 60 to 75 with acute or convalescent COVID-19.

The chain uses TRBV4-1 and TRBJ2-7, with 15 nucleotides matching TRBD2. Trimming cost V 4 bases and J 4 bases; bases outside gene matches: 5. The V gene's germline CDR1 is MGHRA and CDR2 YSYEKL. CDR3 size: 16 residues. The CDR3 DNA follows: TGCGCCAGCAGCCTCGGGACTAGCGGGGGGATTTACGAGCAGTACTTC. Its protein is CASSLGTSGGIYEQYF.

The genes are TRBV7-2 and TRBJ2-3, with 10 bases identical to TRBD1. V shed 2 bases, J shed 3 bases, and the junction held 8 bases outside the gene matches. Germline V gene data show CDR1 as SGHTA and CDR2 as FQGNSA. This CDR3 is built from 17 residues. The CDR3 protein is CASSLSRGTGETDTQYF. CDR3 in DNA: TGTGCCAGCAGCTTAAGTAGGGGGACAGGGGAAACAGATACGCAGTATTTT.

A single count supports this clone. This chain links TRBV7-3 with TRBJ2-7; TRBD2 matches 15 bases. V dropped 5 bases and J dropped 6; count of bases not matched to a gene: 11. CDR1 is SGHTA and CDR2 is FQGTGA in the germline V gene. The CDR3 is 17 amino acids. DNA for the CDR3: TGTGCCAGCAGCCCCCATGGACTAGCGGGGGGGAGGTTCGAGCAGTACTTC. Translating gives CASSPHGLAGGRFEQYF.

This clone was observed at least ten times. The V gene is TRBV4-1, the J gene TRBJ1-2; TRBD1 aligns across 8 bases. Germline V lookup: CDR1 MGHRA, CDR2 YSYEKL. The CDR3 sequence is 15 residues long. V trimming: 2 bases; J trimming: 5 bases; junction bases outside the gene matches: 7. CDR3 nucleotide sequence: TGCGCCAGCAGCCAACCGGACAGGGAGGGGTATGGCTACACCTTC. It specifies CASSQPDREGYGYTF.

DNA for the CDR3: TGTGCCAGCAGCCAGGGCTCGACAGGGGCCTACGAGCAGTACTTC. Translating gives CASSQGSTGAYEQYF. The gene calls are TRBV14 and TRBJ2-7; the match to TRBD1 covers 8 bases. The CDR3 totals 15 residues. With V trimmed by 3 bases and J by 2 bases, 6 bases remained unmatched. Germline CDR1 and CDR2: SGHDN and FVKESK. The full variable domain, with the rest looked up from reference TRBV14 and TRBJ2-7, is EAGVTQFPSHSVIEKGQTVTLRCDPISGHDNLYWYRRVMGKEIKFLLHFVKESKQDESGMPNNRFLAERTGGTYSTLKVQPAELEDSGVYFCASSQGSTGAYEQYFGPGTRLTVT.

This clone appeared once. This chain uses TRBV5-1 with TRBJ1-4; 7 bases line up with TRBD1. Germline V gene data show CDR1 as SGHRS and CDR2 as YFSETQ. The trim removed 2 bases at V and 3 bases at J, leaving 4 bases unmatched. The CDR3 length is 15 residues. The CDR3 nucleotides read TGCGCCAGCAGCTTCGGGACAGTTTCTAATGAAAAACTGTTTTTT. Amino acid sequence: CASSFGTVSNEKLFF.

The chain employs TRBV6-1 and TRBJ1-2; a weak D match, TRBD1 (5 bases). CDR1 and CDR2 (germline): MNHNS, SASEGT. This CDR3 spans 16 amino acids. Trimming removed 1 base at V and 4 bases at J, with 16 bases between. CDR3 nucleotides: TGTGCCAGCAGTGAAGGGTCGTTTTTGACAGTCTATGGCTACACCTTC. Translated: CASSEGSFLTVYGYTF.

The CDR3 protein is CASGPGQGETQYF. CDR3 nucleotides: TGTGCCAGCGGACCGGGACAGGGAGAGACCCAGTACTTC. This chain connects TRBV12-3 or TRBV12-4 to TRBJ2-5; TRBD1 matches at 9 bases. CDR3 size: 13 residues. The ends lost 8 bases at V and 4 bases at J; junction bases unmatched: 5.

The rearrangement links TRBV10-2 to TRBJ1-1; D is unclear. Deletions cut 7 bases from V and 6 bases from J, with 18 bases between. The CDR3 sequence is 14 residues long. Germline V gene lookup returns CDR1 WSHSY and CDR2 SAAADI. The CDR3 DNA is TGCGCCAGCACTGGAGGCGGAGTGAGTCCTGAAGCTTTCTTT. It is translated as CASTGGGVSPEAFF.

V is TRBV7-3 and J is TRBJ2-1; TRBD2 matches at 8 bases. The CDR3 has 16 residues. CDR1 is SGHTA and CDR2 is FQGTGA in the germline V gene. Trimming at V came to 8 bases and at J to 7 bases, leaving 16 bases not matched to a gene. The CDR3 spells CASATAGRAGVNEQFF. In DNA form, the CDR3 reads TGTGCCAGCGCCACAGCCGGGAGGGCGGGGGTAAATGAGCAGTTCTTC.

This chain connects TRBV21-1 to TRBJ1-1. TRBV21-1 corresponds to a pseudogene. CDR3 length: 13 residues. In nucleotides, the CDR3 is TGTGCCAGCAGCGCGCAACGGGGGGGAGGAGCTTTCTTT. It specifies CASSAQRGGGAFF.

The chain recombines TRBV27 with TRBJ1-2; 7 nucleotides agree with TRBD1. There are 13 residues in the CDR3. The germline V gene has CDR1 MNHEY and CDR2 SMNVEV (reference sequence). The V gene end was trimmed by 3 bases and the J gene end by 5 bases; junction bases not matched to a gene: 3. CDR3 bases: TGTGCCAGCAGTTTGACAGGGAATTATGGCTACACCTTC. This gives the protein CASSLTGNYGYTF.

The rearrangement links TRBV7-8 to TRBJ2-2; the D gene is possibly TRBD1 (6 bases). This CDR3 is built from 15 residues. V lost 4 bases and J lost 1, with 10 bases in between. Germline assignment: CDR1 SGHVS and CDR2 FQNEAQ. Here the CDR3 reads CASSSGHQNTGELFF. As DNA, the CDR3 is TGTGCCAGCAGCTCGGGACATCAGAACACCGGGGAGCTGTTTTTT.

V usage is TRBV2 and J usage is TRBJ1-2; 8 bases agree with TRBD1. In germline, CDR1 is SNHLY, CDR2 FYNNEI. The CDR3 is made up of 14 amino acids. Trimming cost V 2 bases and J 4 bases; bases outside gene matches: 3. The CDR3 bases are TGTGCCAGCAGTGAACAGGGGGCGGTCTATGGCTACACCTTC. Amino acids: CASSEQGAVYGYTF.

There are a few counts of this clone. The J gene is TRBJ2-5, the V gene TRBV10-2, with 7 bases aligning to TRBD2. The V gene's germline CDR1 is WSHSY and CDR2 SAAADI. The CDR3 has 15 amino acids. Unmatched junction bases numbered 6, after V lost 1 base and J lost 4 bases. The CDR3 loop is CASSEWEGLGETQYF. The CDR3 nucleotides are TGCGCCAGCAGTGAGTGGGAGGGGTTGGGAGAGACCCAGTACTTC.